The 23 T cell receptor beta chains in this list originate from one sample, sequenced in a study of CD8+ T cells in alopecia areata. Sequencing templates came from extracted RNA that was reverse transcribed into cDNA. Libraries were prepared by immunoSEQ multiplex PCR; TCRdb keeps only in-frame clonotypes and omits some of them. The repertoire consists of almost 250,000 clones, with 67% occurring once and the leading ten covering approximately 1.2%. The material sequenced was CD4+ T cells sorted from blood, taken at week 0. These receptor sequences come from a human donor with alopecia areata.

The rearrangement joins TRBV30 to TRBJ2-4; either TRBD1 or TRBD2 may supply D (5 bases each). Looked up from germline, CDR1 is GTSNPN and CDR2 is SVGIG (reference sequence). V was trimmed by 0 bases and J by 7 bases, leaving 16 bases between them. The CDR3 runs 15 residues. This CDR3 reads CAWSVIRGWGNIQYF. The CDR3 DNA is TGTGCCTGGAGTGTAATCCGGGGCTGGGGGAACATTCAGTACTTC.

J is TRBJ2-3 and V is TRBV29-1; TRBD1 agrees at 7 bases. The CDR3 covers 14 residues. V shed 5 bases, J shed 3 bases, and the junction held 8 bases outside the gene matches. The V gene's germline CDR1 is SQVTM and CDR2 ANQGSEA. The CDR3 bases are TGCAGCGTTCAAAAGACAGGGATGACAGATACGCAGTATTTT. As protein: CSVQKTGMTDTQYF.

The gene calls are TRBV18 and TRBJ1-2, with D hard to call. This CDR3 is 15 amino acids long. Trimming pared 3 bases from V and 3 bases from J, leaving 14 bases between. Germline assignment: CDR1 KGHSH and CDR2 LQKENI. The CDR3 loop reads CASSPREIVYYGYTF. The DNA of the CDR3 is TGTGCCAGCTCACCCCGAGAGATCGTTTACTATGGCTACACCTTC. The full variable domain, its missing parts supplied by reference TRBV18 and TRBJ1-2, is NAGVMQNPRHLVRRRGQEARLRCSPMKGHSHVYWYRQLPEEGLKFMVYLQKENIIDESGMPKERFSAEFPKEGPSILRIQQVVRGDSAAYFCASSPREIVYYGYTFGSGTRLTVV.

In its sample, this clone was seen a few times. This sequence joins TRBV30 and TRBJ1-2, with TRBD1 matching over 7 bases. J was trimmed by 3 bases and V by 7 bases; bases with no gene match: 17. CDR3 length equals 16 residues. Looked up from germline, CDR1 is GTSNPN and CDR2 is SVGIG (reference sequence). As DNA, the CDR3 is TGTGCCTACACCCCGGTGGGGGACAGACCGCACTATGGCTACACCTTC. Its protein product is CAYTPVGDRPHYGYTF. Complete variable domain (other parts from reference TRBV30 and TRBJ1-2): SQTIHQWPATLVQPVGSPLSLECTVEGTSNPNLYWYRQAAGRGLQLLFYSVGIGQISSEVPQNLSASRPQDRQFILSSKKLLLSDSGFYLCAYTPVGDRPHYGYTFGSGTRLTVV.

The chain has TRBV15 and TRBJ1-5; D might be TRBD1 (5 bases). Germline loops: CDR1 LNHNV, CDR2 YYDKDF (reference sequence). V was pared by 0 bases and J by 2 bases, with 14 bases between. This CDR3 region has 17 residues. The CDR3 loop reads CATSRDDGTLRNQPQHF. The CDR3 DNA reads as TGTGCCACCAGCAGAGATGACGGGACTTTGCGCAATCAGCCCCAGCATTTT.

A few counts support this clone. The sample has other DNA sequences that encode this CDR3 too. The rearrangement links TRBV29-1 to TRBJ2-3; no reliable D call. The CDR3 extends over 13 amino acids. Germline CDR1 and CDR2: SQVTM and ANQGSEA. V was clipped by 4 bases and J by 1 base, with 9 bases between them. CDR3 bases: TGCAGCGTTGTACGCGGCGGCACAGATACGCAGTATTTT. Translated: CSVVRGGTDTQYF.

The rearrangement uses TRBV11-2 and TRBJ2-5; D unresolved. V was clipped by 5 bases and J by 5 bases, with 15 bases between them. Germline loops: CDR1 SGHAT, CDR2 FQNNGV. This CDR3 is 14 amino acids long. The CDR3 region has the DNA TGTGCCAGCAGCCTAATGTCCAGTTGGGAGACCCAGTACTTC. It is translated as CASSLMSSWETQYF.

This clone was detected ten times or more. The chain uses TRBV5-4 and TRBJ1-1, with D maybe TRBD1 (5 bases). V lost 5 bases and J 7 bases, leaving 18 bases between the germline ends. The germline CDR1 and CDR2 sequences are SGHNT and YYREEE (reference sequence). The CDR3 runs to 14 residues. The CDR3 loop reads CASRTGGRDGEAFF. In DNA form, the CDR3 reads TGTGCCAGCAGAACGGGAGGAAGGGACGGTGAAGCTTTCTTT.

V usage is TRBV5-4 and J usage is TRBJ2-3; 7 bases map to TRBD1. Trimming at V came to 4 bases and at J to 0 bases, leaving 2 bases not matched to a gene. CDR3 size: 14 residues. Germline CDR1 SGHNT, CDR2 YYREEE (reference sequence). Here the CDR3 DNA reads TGTGCCAGCAGCCCGGGACAGAGCACAGATACGCAGTATTTT. The encoded protein is CASSPGQSTDTQYF.

The gene calls are TRBV11-2 and TRBJ1-1; D is unresolved. Germline V gene lookup returns CDR1 SGHAT and CDR2 FQNNGV. CDR3 size: 13 residues. Trimming pared 1 base from V and 5 bases from J, leaving 8 bases between. In DNA form, the CDR3 reads TGTGCCAGCAGCTTAGGAGCCACAACTGAAGCTTTCTTT. Translated: CASSLGATTEAFF.

The chain links TRBV5-1 to TRBJ2-7; D remains ambiguous. Per the germline V gene, CDR1 is SGHRS and CDR2 is YFSETQ. The ends were cut back, 0 bases at V and 1 base at J, with 8 bases in the middle. This CDR3 contains 14 residues. CDR3 nucleotide sequence: TGCGCCAGCAGCTTGGAAATGGAATCCTACGAGCAGTACTTC. It is translated as CASSLEMESYEQYF.

The chain combines TRBV7-9 with TRBJ2-1; 7 bases are shared with TRBD1. V gave up 5 bases and J gave up 0 bases; unmatched junction bases: 4. Germline CDR1 SEHNR, CDR2 FQNEAQ (reference sequence). The CDR3 covers 15 residues. The DNA for the CDR3 is TGTGCCAGCAGCCCCAGGGGGAGCTCCTACAATGAGCAGTTCTTC. It yields the protein CASSPRGSSYNEQFF.

The gene calls are TRBV25-1 and TRBJ1-2; 8 positions match TRBD1. The V and J ends lost 9 bases and 6 bases, in that order; junction bases with no gene match: 9. This CDR3 contains 13 residues. CDR1 MGHDK and CDR2 SYGVNS come from the germline V gene. CDR3 sequence (DNA): TGTGCCAGTCGGGACAGGAGGAGGCATGGCTACACCTTC. This gives the protein CASRDRRRHGYTF.

The V gene is TRBV2, the J gene TRBJ2-6; D uncertain. Trimming left V 6 bases short and J 0 bases short, with 9 bases between. CDR1 is SNHLY and CDR2 is FYNNEI in the germline V gene. The CDR3 extends over 15 amino acids. The DNA of the CDR3 is TGTGCCAGCAGCCCTCCGGGCTCTGGGGCCAACGTCCTGACTTTC. It encodes CASSPPGSGANVLTF.

This chain's CDR3 is CAREQGSRVFTNYGYTF. DNA of the CDR3: TGTGCCAGAGAGCAAGGGTCACGGGTGTTCACTAACTATGGCTACACCTTC. The chain uses TRBV2 and TRBJ1-2, with D unclear. V lost 9 bases and J 0 bases, leaving 23 bases between the germline ends. CDR3 length: 17 residues. Germline lookup yields CDR1 SNHLY and CDR2 FYNNEI.

The chain uses TRBV29-1 and TRBJ2-3, with D possibly TRBD1 on 6 matching bases. CDR3 size: 14 residues. V was pared by 6 bases and J by 1 base, with 14 bases between. The germline CDR1 and CDR2 sequences are SQVTM and ANQGSEA. The CDR3 reads CSVEKGEGTDTQYF. In DNA form, the CDR3 reads TGCAGCGTGGAGAAGGGGGAAGGCACAGATACGCAGTATTTT.

This clone has just a few counts. The CDR3: CASSTNRGSDSPLHF. The CDR3 DNA follows: TGTGCCAGCAGTACGAACAGGGGCTCGGATTCACCCCTCCACTTT. J is TRBJ1-6 and V is TRBV6-5, with 7 bases that match TRBD1. CDR3 length equals 15 residues. Germline V gene sequence: CDR1 MNHEY, CDR2 SVGAGI. Trimming removed 5 bases from V and 8 bases from J; junction bases left unmatched: 9.

This rearrangement joins TRBV9 to TRBJ1-2, with 9 bases lining up with TRBD1. The length of the CDR3 is 17 residues. V gave up 3 bases and J gave up 8 bases; unmatched junction bases: 17. Germline-derived CDR1 and CDR2 are SGDLS and YYNGEE. The CDR3 nucleotides are TGTGCCAGCAGCGCCCAGCGGGACAGGGAATTGATCGGCGGCTACACCTTC. Encoded protein: CASSAQRDRELIGGYTF.

J is TRBJ1-2 and V is TRBV5-4; TRBD1 matches 12 bases. V dropped 2 bases and J dropped 7; count of bases not matched to a gene: 3. The CDR3 runs to 14 residues. CDR1 is SGHNT, CDR2 YYREEE, per germline (reference sequence). CDR3 loop: CASSFPGQGAGYTF. The CDR3 coding sequence is TGTGCCAGCAGCTTCCCGGGACAGGGGGCTGGCTACACCTTC.

Concerning this clone itself: The same CDR3 is also encoded by other DNA sequences in this sample. V gene TRBV7-2 combines with J gene TRBJ2-4; D gene uncertain. V dropped 1 base and J dropped 7 bases, with 5 bases sitting between them. CDR1 SGHTA and CDR2 FQGNSA come from the germline V gene. The CDR3 totals 12 residues. CDR3 amino acids: CASSLGGNIQYF. CDR3 nucleotides: TGTGCCAGCAGCTTAGGAGGCAACATTCAGTACTTC. Supplemented by reference TRBV7-2 and TRBJ2-4, the full variable domain reads GAGVSQSPSNKVTEKGKDVELRCDPISGHTALYWYRQSLGQGLEFLIYFQGNSAPDKSGLPSDRFSAERTGGSVSTLTIQRTQQEDSAVYLCASSLGGNIQYFGAGTRLSVL.

The V and J genes are TRBV30 and TRBJ2-7; possible D gene TRBD2, 5 bases. V was pared by 0 bases and J by 5 bases, with 11 bases between. The CDR3 loop spans 13 amino acids. Germline lookup yields CDR1 GTSNPN and CDR2 SVGIG (reference sequence). In nucleotides, the CDR3 is TGTGCCTGGAGTGTCACCGAGGGTCACGAGCAGTACTTC. As protein: CAWSVTEGHEQYF.

Written as DNA, the CDR3 is TGTGCCAGCAGCTTAGTGTCCAGGATGGATGGCTACACCTTC. Encoded protein: CASSLVSRMDGYTF. The gene calls are TRBV7-9 and TRBJ1-2; D gene uncertain. This CDR3 comprises 14 residues. With 1 base removed from V and 6 bases from J, the gap between germline ends came to 12 bases. Germline values: CDR1 SEHNR, CDR2 FQNEAQ (reference sequence).

This chain joins TRBV30 and TRBJ2-6; 10 bases agree with TRBD1. V was pared by 3 bases and J by 1 base, with 3 bases of the junction left unmatched. The CDR3 covers 16 residues. CDR1 and CDR2 (germline): GTSNPN, SVGIG (reference sequence). In DNA form, the CDR3 reads TGTGCCTGGAGCAGGGACAGGGGATCTGGGGCCAACGTCCTGACTTTC. Encoded protein: CAWSRDRGSGANVLTF.